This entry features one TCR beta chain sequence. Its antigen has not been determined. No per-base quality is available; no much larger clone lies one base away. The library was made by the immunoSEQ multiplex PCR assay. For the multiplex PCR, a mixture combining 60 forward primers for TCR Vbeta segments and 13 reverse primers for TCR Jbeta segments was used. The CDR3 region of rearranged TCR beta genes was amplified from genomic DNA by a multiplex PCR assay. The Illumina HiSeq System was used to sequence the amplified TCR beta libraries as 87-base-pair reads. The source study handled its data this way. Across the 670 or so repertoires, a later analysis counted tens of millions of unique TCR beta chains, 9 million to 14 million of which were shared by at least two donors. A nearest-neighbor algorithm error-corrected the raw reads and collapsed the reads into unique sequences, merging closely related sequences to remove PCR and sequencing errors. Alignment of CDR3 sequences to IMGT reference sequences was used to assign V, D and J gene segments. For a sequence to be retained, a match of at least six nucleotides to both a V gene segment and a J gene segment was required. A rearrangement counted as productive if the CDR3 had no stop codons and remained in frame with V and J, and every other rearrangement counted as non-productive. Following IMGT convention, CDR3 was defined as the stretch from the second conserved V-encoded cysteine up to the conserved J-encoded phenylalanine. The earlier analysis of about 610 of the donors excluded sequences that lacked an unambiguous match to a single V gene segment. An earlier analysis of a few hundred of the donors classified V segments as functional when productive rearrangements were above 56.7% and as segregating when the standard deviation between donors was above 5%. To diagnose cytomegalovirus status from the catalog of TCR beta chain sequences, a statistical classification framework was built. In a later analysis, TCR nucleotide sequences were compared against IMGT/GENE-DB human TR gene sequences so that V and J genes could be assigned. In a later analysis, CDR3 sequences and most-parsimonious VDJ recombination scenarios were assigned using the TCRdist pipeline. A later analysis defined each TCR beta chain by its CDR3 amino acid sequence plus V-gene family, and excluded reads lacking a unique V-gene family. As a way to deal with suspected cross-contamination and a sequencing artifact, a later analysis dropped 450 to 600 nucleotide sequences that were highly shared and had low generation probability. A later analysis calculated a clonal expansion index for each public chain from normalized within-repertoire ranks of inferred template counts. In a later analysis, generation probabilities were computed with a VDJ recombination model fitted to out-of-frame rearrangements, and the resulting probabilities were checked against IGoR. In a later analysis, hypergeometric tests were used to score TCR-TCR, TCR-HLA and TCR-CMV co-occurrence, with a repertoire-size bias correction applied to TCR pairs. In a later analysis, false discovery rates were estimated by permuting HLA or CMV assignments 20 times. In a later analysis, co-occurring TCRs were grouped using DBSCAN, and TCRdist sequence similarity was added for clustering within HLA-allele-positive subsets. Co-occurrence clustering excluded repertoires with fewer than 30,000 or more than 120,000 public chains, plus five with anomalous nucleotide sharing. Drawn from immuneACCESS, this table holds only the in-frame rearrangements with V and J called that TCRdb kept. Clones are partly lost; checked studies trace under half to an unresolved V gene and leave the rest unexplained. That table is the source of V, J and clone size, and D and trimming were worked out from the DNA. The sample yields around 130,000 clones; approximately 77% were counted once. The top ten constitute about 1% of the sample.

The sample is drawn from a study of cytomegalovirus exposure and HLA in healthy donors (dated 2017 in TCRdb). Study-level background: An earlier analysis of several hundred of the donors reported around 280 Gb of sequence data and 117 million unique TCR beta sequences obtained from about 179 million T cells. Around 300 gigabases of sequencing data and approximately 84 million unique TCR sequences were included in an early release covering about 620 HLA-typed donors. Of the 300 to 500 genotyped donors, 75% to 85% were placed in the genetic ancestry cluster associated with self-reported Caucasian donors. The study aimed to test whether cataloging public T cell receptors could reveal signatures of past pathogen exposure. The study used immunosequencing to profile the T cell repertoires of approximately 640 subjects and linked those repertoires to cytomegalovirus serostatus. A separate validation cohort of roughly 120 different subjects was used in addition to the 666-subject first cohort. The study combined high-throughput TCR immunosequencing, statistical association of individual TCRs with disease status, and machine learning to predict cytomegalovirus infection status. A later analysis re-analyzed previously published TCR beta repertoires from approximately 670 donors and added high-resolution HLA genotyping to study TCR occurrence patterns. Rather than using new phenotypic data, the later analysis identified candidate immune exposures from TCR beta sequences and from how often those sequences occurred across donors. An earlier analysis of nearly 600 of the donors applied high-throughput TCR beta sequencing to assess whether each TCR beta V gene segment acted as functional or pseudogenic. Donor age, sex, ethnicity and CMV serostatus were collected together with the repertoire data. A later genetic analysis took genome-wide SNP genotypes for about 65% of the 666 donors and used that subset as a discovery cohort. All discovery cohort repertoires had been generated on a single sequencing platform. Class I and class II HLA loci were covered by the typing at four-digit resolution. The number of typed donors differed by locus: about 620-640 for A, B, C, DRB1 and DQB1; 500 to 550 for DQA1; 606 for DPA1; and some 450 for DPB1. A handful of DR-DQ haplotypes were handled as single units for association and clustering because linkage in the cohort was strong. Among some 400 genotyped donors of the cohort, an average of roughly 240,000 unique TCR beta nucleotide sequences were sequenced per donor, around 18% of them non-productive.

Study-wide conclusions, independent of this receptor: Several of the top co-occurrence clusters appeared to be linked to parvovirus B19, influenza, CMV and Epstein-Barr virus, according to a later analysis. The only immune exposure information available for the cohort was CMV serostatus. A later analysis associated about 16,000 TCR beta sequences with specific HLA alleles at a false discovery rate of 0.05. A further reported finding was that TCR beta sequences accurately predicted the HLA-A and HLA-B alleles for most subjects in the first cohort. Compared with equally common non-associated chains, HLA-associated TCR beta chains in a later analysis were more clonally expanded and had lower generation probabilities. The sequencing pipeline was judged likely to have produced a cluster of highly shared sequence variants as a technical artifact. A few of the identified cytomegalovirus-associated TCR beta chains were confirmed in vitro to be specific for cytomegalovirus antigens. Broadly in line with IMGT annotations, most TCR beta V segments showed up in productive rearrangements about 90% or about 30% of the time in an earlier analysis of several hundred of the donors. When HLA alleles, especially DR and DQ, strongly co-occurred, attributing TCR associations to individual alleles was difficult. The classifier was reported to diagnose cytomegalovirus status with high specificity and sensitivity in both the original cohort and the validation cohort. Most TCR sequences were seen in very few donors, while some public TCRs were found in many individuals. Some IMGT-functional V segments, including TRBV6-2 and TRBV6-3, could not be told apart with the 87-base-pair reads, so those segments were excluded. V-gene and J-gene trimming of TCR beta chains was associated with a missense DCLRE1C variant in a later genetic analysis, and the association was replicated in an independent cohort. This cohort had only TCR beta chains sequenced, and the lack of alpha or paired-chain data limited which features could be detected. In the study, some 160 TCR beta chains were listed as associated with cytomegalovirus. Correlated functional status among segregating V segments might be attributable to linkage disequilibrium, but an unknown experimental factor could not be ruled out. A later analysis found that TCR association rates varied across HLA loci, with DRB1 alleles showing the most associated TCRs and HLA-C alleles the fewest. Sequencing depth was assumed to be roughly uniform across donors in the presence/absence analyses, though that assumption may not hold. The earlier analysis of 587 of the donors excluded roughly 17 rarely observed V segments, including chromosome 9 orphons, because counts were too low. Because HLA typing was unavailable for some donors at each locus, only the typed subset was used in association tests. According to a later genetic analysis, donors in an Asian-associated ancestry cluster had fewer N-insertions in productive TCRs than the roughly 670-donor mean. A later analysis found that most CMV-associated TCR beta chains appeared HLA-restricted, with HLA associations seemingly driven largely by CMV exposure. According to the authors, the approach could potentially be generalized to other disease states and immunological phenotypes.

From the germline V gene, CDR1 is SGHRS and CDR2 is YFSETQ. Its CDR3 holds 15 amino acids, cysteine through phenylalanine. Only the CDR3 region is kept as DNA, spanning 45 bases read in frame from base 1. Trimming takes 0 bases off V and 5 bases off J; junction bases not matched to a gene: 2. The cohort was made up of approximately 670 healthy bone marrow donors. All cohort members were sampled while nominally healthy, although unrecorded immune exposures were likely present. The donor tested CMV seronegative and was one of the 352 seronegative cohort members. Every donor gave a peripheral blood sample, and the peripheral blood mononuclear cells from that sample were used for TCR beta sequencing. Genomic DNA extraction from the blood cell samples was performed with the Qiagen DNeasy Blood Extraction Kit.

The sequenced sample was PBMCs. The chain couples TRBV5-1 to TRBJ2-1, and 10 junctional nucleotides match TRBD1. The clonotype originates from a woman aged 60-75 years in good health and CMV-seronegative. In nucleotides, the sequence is TGCGCCAGCAGCTTGGAGGGGACAGGGGACAATGAGCAGTTCTTC. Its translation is CASSLEGTGDNEQFF.